This TCR beta chain was sequenced for a study of T cells in Graves' hyperthyroidism and ophthalmopathy. Whole-study context: Peripheral blood was obtained at initial diagnosis, preceding any treatment.

CDR1 is MNHEY and CDR2 is SVGEGT in the germline V gene. V was clipped by 3 bases and J by 3 bases, with 17 bases between them. This CDR3 comprises 17 residues. Amplification of TCR beta CDR3 regions was performed using RNA transcripts as template. HTBI primers were employed in a first-round RT-PCR of the TCR CDR3. TCRdb re-called the multiplex PCR reads with MiXCR, one entry per CDR3 protein. This table holds fewer than 900,000 distinct CDR3 sequences, 18% found once. A remark on this clonotype: Its antigen remains unidentified.

When hyperthyroidism was first diagnosed, the blood sample was taken, preceding any ophthalmopathy symptoms. Cells are PBMCs isolated from about 10 ml of fresh blood. Study-wide points: From stable hyperthyroidism, ophthalmopathy was set apart by a 13 V-J model.

This sequence was found in a woman between 45 and 65 years old with Graves' hyperthyroidism that later progressed to Graves' ophthalmopathy. V is TRBV6-2 or TRBV6-3 and J is TRBJ2-2; no definite D call. The material sequenced was blood. Written as DNA, the CDR3 is TGTGCCAGCAGTTATCATCAGACAACGCGAGACACCGGGGAGCTGTTTTTT. Its protein product is CASSYHQTTRDTGELFF.